The clone carrying this TCR beta chain has just one count. Antigen: not known. Patients with a history of autoimmune disease or on systemic immunosuppression were excluded. The data were obtained in a study of OX40 agonist ivuxolimab in advanced cancers. As for the study in general: Patients were dosed with the agonistic anti-OX40 (CD134) antibody ivuxolimab.

The V gene's germline CDR1 is SGHTA and CDR2 FQGTGA. V was clipped by 4 bases and J by 0 bases, with 5 bases between them. The CDR3 has 13 residues. Study outcomes and limitations: By week 6 at 0.1 to 3.0 mg/kg, blood CD4+ and CD8+ T cells had expanded clonally. Antigen targets of the expanded peripheral T cells went undetermined.

Using immunoSEQ multiplex PCR, the repertoire was profiled, and TCRdb retains in-frame clones only, with some absent. This table has around 15,000 clones, roughly 81% appearing once. The TCR originated in an adult with an advanced solid tumor such as melanoma, head and neck, liver or kidney cancer. The sample consisted of CD4+ or CD8+ T cells sorted from blood, taken in a trial of the OX40 agonist ivuxolimab. This sequence joins TRBV7-3 and TRBJ2-3; D is uncertain. The CDR3 bases are TGTGCCAGCAGCTCCTTTAGCACAGATACGCAGTATTTT. This encodes CASSSFSTDTQYF.